The 7 T cell receptor beta chains given below trace back to one sample, sequenced in a study of blood T cells in healthy people across ages. Using a J-beta primer mix together with a sample-barcoded 5' primer, a second PCR was run for roughly 7 to 11 cycles. TCRdb passed the 5' RACE reads through MiXCR, listing each CDR3 protein once. The data hold around 900,000 distinct CDR3 sequences, with roughly 51% observed a single time. The sequenced sample consisted of blood. The receptors stem from a woman between 55 and 75 years old in good health.

The chain joins TRBV6-2 or TRBV6-3 to TRBJ2-1; D gene uncertain. Germline CDR1 and CDR2: MNHEY and SVGEGT. The CDR3 runs 13 residues. Trimming removed 5 bases from V and 9 bases from J, with 14 bases in between. The DNA for the CDR3 is TGTGCCAGCAGTCCCCCCCCTTTAAGTGAGCAGTTCTTC. As protein: CASSPPPLSEQFF.

J is TRBJ1-6 and V is TRBV4-2; D is undetermined. Germline lookup yields CDR1 LGHNA and CDR2 YNFKEQ. Trimming took off 0 bases at V and 9 bases at J, with 9 bases between the two ends. CDR3 length equals 14 residues. The CDR3 spells CASSQDRSISPLHF. CDR3 DNA sequence: TGTGCCAGCAGCCAAGATCGGAGCATTTCACCCCTCCACTTT.

The chain links TRBV30 to TRBJ1-5; D unresolved. V dropped 0 bases and J dropped 2 bases, with 5 bases sitting between them. The CDR3 has 13 residues. CDR1 and CDR2 from the germline V gene are GTSNPN and SVGIG (reference sequence). CDR3 residues: CAWSVDGNQPQHF. Written as DNA, the CDR3 is TGTGCCTGGAGTGTAGACGGCAATCAGCCCCAGCATTTT.

The gene calls are TRBV5-1 and TRBJ2-5; D is unresolved. The CDR3 has 14 residues. V lost 0 bases, J lost 4 bases, and 10 bases lay in between. The germline CDR1 and CDR2 sequences are SGHRS and YFSETQ. The CDR3 DNA reads TGCGCCAGCAGCTTGGGCCAGATTCGAGAGACCCAGTACTTC. Translating it yields CASSLGQIRETQYF.

The V call is TRBV30, the J call TRBJ2-5, with 9 bases fitting TRBD2. The CDR3 loop spans 13 amino acids. With V trimmed by 1 base and J by 11 bases, 8 bases remained unmatched. Germline CDR1 GTSNPN, CDR2 SVGIG (reference sequence). Written as DNA, the CDR3 is TGTGCCTGGAGTGGCGGGAGGGACAATGAGCAGTACTTC. Translating it yields CAWSGGRDNEQYF.

V gene TRBV6-2 or TRBV6-3 combines with J gene TRBJ2-4; D gene uncertain. The CDR3 sequence is 15 residues long. Trimming stripped 5 bases from V and 0 bases from J, with 11 bases between. In germline, CDR1 is MNHEY, CDR2 SVGEGT. CDR3 sequence: CASSDASLAKNIQYF. In DNA, the CDR3 is TGTGCCAGCAGTGATGCGAGTTTAGCCAAAAACATTCAGTACTTC.

Only a few counts were recorded for this clonotype. The chain combines TRBV7-8 with TRBJ2-5; perhaps D is TRBD1 or TRBD2 (5 bases each). Trimming cost V 4 bases and J 5 bases, with 17 bases left between them. There are 15 residues in the CDR3. Germline CDR1 is SGHVS and CDR2 is FQNEAQ. The CDR3 protein is CASSWTGRRRETQYF. CDR3 bases: TGTGCCAGCAGCTGGACGGGACGCCGAAGGGAGACCCAGTACTTC.